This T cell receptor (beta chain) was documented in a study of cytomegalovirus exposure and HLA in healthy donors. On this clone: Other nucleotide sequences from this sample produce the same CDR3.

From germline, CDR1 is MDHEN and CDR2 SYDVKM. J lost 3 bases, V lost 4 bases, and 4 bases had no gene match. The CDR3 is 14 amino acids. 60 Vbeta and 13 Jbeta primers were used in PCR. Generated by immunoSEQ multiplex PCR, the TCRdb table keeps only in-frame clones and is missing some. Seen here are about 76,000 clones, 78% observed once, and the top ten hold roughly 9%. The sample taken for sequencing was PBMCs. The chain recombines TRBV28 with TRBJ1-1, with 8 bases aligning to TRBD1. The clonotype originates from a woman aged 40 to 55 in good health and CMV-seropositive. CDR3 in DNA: TGTGCCAGCAGTTCCGGACAGGGAGACACTGAAGCTTTCTTT. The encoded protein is CASSSGQGDTEAFF.